The 8 T cell receptor beta chains below were found in one sample sequenced in a study of blood T cell repertoires in COVID-19. Profiling relied on immunoSEQ multiplex PCR, and the TCRdb table lists in-frame clones only, not all of them. Among 250,000 or so clones listed, roughly 84% were seen once. Specimen: peripheral blood. These receptors were collected from a woman in her forties who had recovered from COVID-19.

V usage is TRBV5-1 and J usage is TRBJ2-1; D might be TRBD1 (6 bases). Per the germline V gene, CDR1 is SGHRS and CDR2 is YFSETQ. The V end was cut by 4 bases, the J end by 4 bases, with 9 bases between. This CDR3 contains 13 residues. The CDR3 nucleotides read TGCGCCAGCAGCGCGGACAGTTACAATGAGCAGTTCTTC. Amino acid sequence: CASSADSYNEQFF.

The CDR3, as DNA: TGTGCCAGCAGCGCGCTCCGGGACTCGCACCCCTACGAGCAGTACTTC. Its translation is CASSALRDSHPYEQYF. The chain has TRBV3-1 (or the pseudogene TRBV3-2) and TRBJ2-7, with a tentative D call TRBD2 (6 bases). This CDR3 has 16 amino acids. V lost 5 bases to trimming and J lost 2 bases, with 19 bases between them. Germline-derived CDR1 and CDR2 are LGHDT and YNNKEL (reference sequence).

This clone was counted only a few times. J is TRBJ1-1 and V is TRBV5-1; TRBD1 agrees at 8 bases. CDR1 is SGHRS and CDR2 is YFSETQ in the germline V gene. The V segment lost 5 bases and the J segment 4 bases; nucleotides outside the gene matches: 13. The CDR3 runs 16 residues. The CDR3 spells CASRLRTGLRGTEAFF. Written as DNA, the CDR3 is TGCGCCAGCAGATTGAGGACAGGGCTCCGGGGCACTGAAGCTTTCTTT.

The gene calls are TRBV14 and TRBJ2-3; 7 nucleotides match TRBD1. The CDR3 covers 15 residues. Germline lookup yields CDR1 SGHDN and CDR2 FVKESK. V shed 3 bases, J shed 8 bases, and the junction held 11 bases outside the gene matches. The CDR3 DNA follows: TGTGCCAGCAGCCATACAGGGGCTAAGGAACGTACGCAGTATTTT. Amino acid sequence: CASSHTGAKERTQYF.

This rearrangement joins TRBV6-5 to TRBJ2-1, with D possibly matching TRBD1 (6 bases). V lost 8 bases to trimming and J lost 9 bases, with 17 bases between them. There are 13 residues in the CDR3. Germline loops: CDR1 MNHEY, CDR2 SVGAGI. As DNA, the CDR3 is TGTGCCAGCGGGGGAGCAGGGGAAGGTGAGCAGTTCTTC. Translated, it gives CASGGAGEGEQFF.

CDR3 sequence reads: CASSLRQGSNTEAFF. CDR3 DNA: TGCGCCAGCAGCTTACGACAGGGGTCGAACACTGAAGCTTTCTTT. The chain combines TRBV5-1 with TRBJ1-1; 8 bases are a match to TRBD1. CDR1 SGHRS and CDR2 YFSETQ come from the germline V gene. The CDR3 sequence is 15 residues long. Trimming took 2 bases from V and 1 from J; bases not matched to a gene: 4.

This clone was counted once. The chain employs TRBV27 and TRBJ1-5, with a tentative D call TRBD1 (5 bases). This CDR3 region has 13 residues. The germline CDR1 and CDR2 sequences are MNHEY and SMNVEV (reference sequence). The germline V and J ends were trimmed by 2 bases and 10 bases, with 12 bases remaining between them. The chain's CDR3 is CASSLNGASPQHF. CDR3 nucleotides: TGTGCCAGCAGTTTAAATGGGGCTAGTCCCCAGCATTTT.

This chain uses TRBV5-1 with TRBJ2-5, with D hard to call. V was pared by 4 bases and J by 2 bases, with 9 bases between. CDR1 SGHRS and CDR2 YFSETQ come from the germline V gene. The CDR3 consists of 13 residues. The CDR3 here is CASSNQVQETQYF. Here the CDR3 DNA reads TGCGCCAGCAGCAACCAGGTACAAGAGACCCAGTACTTC.